Each of the 3 T cell receptor beta chains below was sequenced from the same sample in a study of blood T cell repertoires in COVID-19. The protocol was immunoSEQ multiplex PCR, while the TCRdb copy is restricted to in-frame clones and leaves out a portion. The profile shows 95,000 to 150,000 clones, 80% to 90% of them singletons. Sequencing input: peripheral blood. Receptors were obtained from a human donor in a cohort sampled during active COVID-19.

This chain connects TRBV2 to TRBJ2-3, with D uncertain. The CDR3 spans 14 residues. The V end lost 6 bases, the J end lost 2 bases, and 12 bases lay between the germline ends. CDR1 and CDR2 (germline): SNHLY, FYNNEI. For the CDR3, the DNA is TGTGCCAGCAGGTGGCAGGTGACCACAGATACGCAGTATTTT. Its translation: CASRWQVTTDTQYF.

The chain uses TRBV5-6 and TRBJ1-1; the match to TRBD1 covers 8 bases. The CDR3 runs 15 residues. Trimming at V came to 4 bases and at J to 2 bases, leaving 7 bases not matched to a gene. CDR1 is SGHDT and CDR2 is YYEEEE in the germline V gene. CDR3 loop: CASSTWTGINTEAFF. CDR3 nucleotide sequence: TGTGCCAGCAGCACCTGGACAGGGATAAACACTGAAGCTTTCTTT.

This chain joins TRBV12-3 or TRBV12-4 and TRBJ2-3; 7 nucleotides align to TRBD2. The CDR3 is 13 residues long. Trimming cost V 2 bases and J 7 bases; bases outside gene matches: 3. CDR3 amino acids: CASSLPAGYTQYF. DNA for the CDR3: TGTGCCAGCAGTTTACCAGCGGGGTATACGCAGTATTTT.